Listed below are T cell receptor beta chains from one sample, sequenced in a study of shared clonotypes between healthy human individuals. Produced via immunoSEQ multiplex PCR; TCRdb's table is partial and in-frame only. This repertoire shows 1.6 million or so clones, roughly 96% found once; its top ten account for roughly 1.2%. Specimen: naive CD4+ T cells sorted from blood. The receptors here all came from a man aged 30 to 39 in good health. Both conserved end residues are part of each CDR3. The D gene is left open where the match is weak. A row's size may be missing; if present it is once, few, many or a size class.

d_call,v_call,clone_size,j_call,cdr3_nt,cdr3_aa
.,TRBV10-3,.,TRBJ2-3,TGTGCCATCCGACGGAGTACTAACACAGATACGCAGTATTTT,CAIRRSTNTDTQYF
TRBD1,TRBV7-9,.,TRBJ1-3,TGTGCCAGCAGCTCCCACACAGGGGGCACTGGAAACACCATATATTTT,CASSSHTGGTGNTIYF
TRBD1,TRBV7-9,.,TRBJ1-4,TGTGCCAGCAGCTCAGCGCCAGGGGGCGGTGAAAAACTGTTTTTT,CASSSAPGGGEKLFF
TRBD1,TRBV2,once,TRBJ2-2,TGTGCCAGCAGTGTGGGACAGGGTGGATACACCGGGGAGCTGTTTTTT,CASSVGQGGYTGELFF
.,TRBV7-9,few,TRBJ1-2,TGTGCCAGCAGCTTAGATTTGGACAGCTATGGCTACACCTTC,CASSLDLDSYGYTF
.,TRBV5-4,.,TRBJ2-3,TGTGCCAGCAGCTTGTTGGCAGATACGCAGTATTTT,CASSLLADTQYF
.,TRBV19,.,TRBJ2-7,TGTGCCAGTAGTATAAGTCCGGTCGGGGGTAAGTACGAGCAGTACTTC,CASSISPVGGKYEQYF
.,TRBV5-1,.,TRBJ1-3,TGCGCCAGCAGCTTGGGGATGGGGGGCTCTGGAAACACCATATATTTT,CASSLGMGGSGNTIYF
.,TRBV10-2,.,TRBJ2-6,TGCGCCAGCAGTGCTTTTATTTCGGGAGCTGGGGCCAACGTCCTGACTTTC,CASSAFISGAGANVLTF
.,TRBV4-1,.,TRBJ2-3,TGCGCCAGCAGCCAAGAGTCCGAAGATACGCAGTATTTT,CASSQESEDTQYF
.,TRBV6-6,.,TRBJ2-7,TGTGCCAGCGCCCGACAGTCCTACGAGCAGTACTTC,CASARQSYEQYF
.,TRBV4-1,.,TRBJ1-2,TGCGCCAGCAGCCAAGATGTGAGCAGCTCCTATGGCTACACCTTC,CASSQDVSSSYGYTF
TRBD2,TRBV28,.,TRBJ2-4,TGTGCCAGCACCCCTAGCGGGAGAGTAGCCAAAAACATTCAGTACTTC,CASTPSGRVAKNIQYF
.,TRBV28,.,TRBJ1-5,TGTGCCAGCAGTTCAGGGTCCAATCAGCCCCAGCATTTT,CASSSGSNQPQHF
TRBD2,TRBV27,.,TRBJ2-3,TGTGCCAGCAGTTTAATAGCGGGAGGCACAGATACGCAGTATTTT,CASSLIAGGTDTQYF
TRBD1,TRBV9,.,TRBJ1-4,TGTGCCAGCAGCGTAGCTACGGGCAGGGGGGGTGAAAAACTGTTTTTT,CASSVATGRGGEKLFF
.,TRBV19,.,TRBJ2-5,TGTGCCAGTAGTATCTCCAGGGTCAGGGAGACCCAGTACTTC,CASSISRVRETQYF
.,TRBV5-4,once,TRBJ2-1,TGTGCCAGCAGCTTGGACGCCCCAGGGAGCTCCTACAATGAGCAGTTCTTC,CASSLDAPGSSYNEQFF
.,TRBV28,.,TRBJ2-7,TGTGCCAGCAGATGGCGAGCTGGGGAGCAGTACTTC,CASRWRAGEQYF
.,TRBV6-5,.,TRBJ2-1,TGTGCCAGCAGGGACTTGTTAGGGGGGCAGTTCTTC,CASRDLLGGQFF
.,TRBV19,.,TRBJ1-2,TGTGCCAGTAGTAGCACAGGGTTCTATGGCTACACCTTC,CASSSTGFYGYTF
.,TRBV5-5,once,TRBJ2-5,TGTGCCAGCAGCTTGGATGGGAGCGCGGGGACCCAGTACTTC,CASSLDGSAGTQYF
.,TRBV7-9,.,TRBJ2-1,TGTGCCAGCAGCCTAGCGTTAGGTCATAACAATGAGCAGTTCTTC,CASSLALGHNNEQFF
.,TRBV7-9,.,TRBJ2-1,TGTGCCAGCAGCTTAGCCCGTAAAGGGGATGAGCAGTTCTTC,CASSLARKGDEQFF
.,TRBV2,.,TRBJ2-1,TGTGCCAGCAGTGTTAGATCCAAAACCAATGAGCAGTTCTTC,CASSVRSKTNEQFF
TRBD2,TRBV5-1,.,TRBJ2-1,TGCGCCAGCAGCTTTCTAGCGGGAACATACAATGAGCAGTTCTTC,CASSFLAGTYNEQFF
.,TRBV5-6,.,TRBJ1-1,TGTGCCAGCAGCTTGGTGTACAGGGACGAGATTGAAGCTTTCTTT,CASSLVYRDEIEAFF
.,TRBV2,.,TRBJ2-3,TGTGCCATCAGAGGGGGGAGGGCCGTCACAGATACGCAGTATTTT,CAIRGGRAVTDTQYF
.,TRBV9,.,TRBJ2-1,TGTGCCAGCAGCGTAGCTGCTAACAATGAGCAGTTCTTC,CASSVAANNEQFF
.,TRBV14,.,TRBJ1-1,TGTGCCAGCAGCCAAGACCTACCGGAGGGACCTAACTTT,CASSQDLPEGPNF
.,TRBV7-9,.,TRBJ2-2,TGTGCCAGCAGCACGGACGGGGACACCGGGGAGCTGTTTTTT,CASSTDGDTGELFF
TRBD2,TRBV5-1,.,TRBJ2-1,TGCGCCAGCAGCTGGGGTGGGAGGGCCTTCAATGAGCAGTTCTTC,CASSWGGRAFNEQFF
TRBD1,TRBV6-5,.,TRBJ1-5,TGTGCCAGCAGTCCAGATCACCCGGGACAGGCCCAGCATTTT,CASSPDHPGQAQHF
.,TRBV27,.,TRBJ2-5,TGTGCCAGCAGTCCCCGGTACCAAGAGACCCAGTACTTC,CASSPRYQETQYF
TRBD2,TRBV7-2,.,TRBJ2-3,TGTGCCAGCAGCTTGGCCTCGGGGAGCGGGAGGGTCACAGATACGCAGTATTTT,CASSLASGSGRVTDTQYF
TRBD1,TRBV7-2,.,TRBJ1-3,TGTGCCAGCAGCCCCCCGGGACAGGGTTTTGGAAACACCATATATTTT,CASSPPGQGFGNTIYF
.,TRBV25-1,.,TRBJ2-2,TGTGCCAGCACCGGTTGGGGGCCGAACACCGGGGAGCTGTTTTTT,CASTGWGPNTGELFF
.,TRBV2,.,TRBJ2-2,TGTGCCAGCTATAGAGTCGGGAACGGGGAGCTGTTTTTT,CASYRVGNGELFF
.,TRBV2,.,TRBJ2-7,TGTGCCAGCAGTGATTCGGGACACCGGGATGTCTACGAGCAGTACTTC,CASSDSGHRDVYEQYF
.,TRBV5-1,.,TRBJ2-5,TGCGCCAGCAGCTTGGCCGCTAGAGAAGAGACCCAGTACTTC,CASSLAAREETQYF
TRBD2,TRBV9,.,TRBJ2-5,TGTGCCAGCAGCGTAGCGGAGGGGACTACCCCCTCACAAGAGACCCAGTACTTC,CASSVAEGTTPSQETQYF
.,TRBV5-4,.,TRBJ1-2,TGTGCCAGCAGCTTTTGGGAGAACTATGGCTACACCTTC,CASSFWENYGYTF
TRBD1,TRBV5-3,.,TRBJ2-2,TGTGCCAGAAGCCCGGACAGGACCACCGGGGAGCTGTTTTTT,CARSPDRTTGELFF
.,TRBV14,.,TRBJ2-1,TGTGCCAGCAGCCAATTGGGCAGGGGGGCGGATGAGCAGTTCTTC,CASSQLGRGADEQFF
TRBD2,TRBV6-1,.,TRBJ2-3,TGTGCCAGCAGTGCACCGACTAGCGGGAGCACAGATACGCAGTATTTT,CASSAPTSGSTDTQYF
TRBD1,TRBV19,.,TRBJ2-2,TGTGCCATGGGGGACAGGACGAACACCGGGGAGCTGTTTTTT,CAMGDRTNTGELFF
TRBD1,TRBV4-2,.,TRBJ1-2,TGTGCCAGCAGCCATGAACCGGGACAGCTACAGGTCGGCTATGGCTACACCTTC,CASSHEPGQLQVGYGYTF
TRBD1,TRBV28,.,TRBJ2-7,TGTGCCAGCAGCGGACCCGGGACAGGGGTGTACGAGCAGTACTTC,CASSGPGTGVYEQYF